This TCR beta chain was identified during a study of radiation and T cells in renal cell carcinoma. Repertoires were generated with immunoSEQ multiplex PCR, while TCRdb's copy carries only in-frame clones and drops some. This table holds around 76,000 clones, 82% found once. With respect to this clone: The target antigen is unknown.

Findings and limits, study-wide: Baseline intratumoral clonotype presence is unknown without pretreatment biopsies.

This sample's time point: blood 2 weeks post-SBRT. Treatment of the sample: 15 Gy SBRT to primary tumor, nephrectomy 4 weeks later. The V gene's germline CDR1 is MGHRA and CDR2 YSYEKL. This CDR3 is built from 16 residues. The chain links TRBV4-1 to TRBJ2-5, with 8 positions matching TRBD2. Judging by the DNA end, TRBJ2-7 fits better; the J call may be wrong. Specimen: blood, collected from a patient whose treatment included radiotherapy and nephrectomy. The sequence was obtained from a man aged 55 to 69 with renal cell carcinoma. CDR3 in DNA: TGCGCCAGCAGCCGTTCGGGGGGGACACCCGTCTACGAGCAGTACTTC. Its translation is CASSRSGGTPVYEQYF.